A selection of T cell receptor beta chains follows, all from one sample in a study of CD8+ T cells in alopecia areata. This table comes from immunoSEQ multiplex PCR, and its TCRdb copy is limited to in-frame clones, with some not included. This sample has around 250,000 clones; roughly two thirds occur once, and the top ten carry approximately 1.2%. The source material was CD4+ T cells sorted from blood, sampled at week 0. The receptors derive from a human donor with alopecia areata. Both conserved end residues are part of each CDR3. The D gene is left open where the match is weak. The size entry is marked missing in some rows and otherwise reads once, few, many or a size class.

TGTGCCAGCAGCGTAGATTTGGGCAGCCCATGGGAGACCCAGTACTTC	CASSVDLGSPWETQYF	once	NA	TRBJ2-5	TRBV9
TGTGCCACCAGCGGAACCTGGGGGGCTTACGAGCAGTACTTC	CATSGTWGAYEQYF	NA	NA	TRBJ2-7	TRBV15
TGTGCCTGGAGTAGAGGGGACGGAGGCTATGGCTACACCTTC	CAWSRGDGGYGYTF	NA	NA	TRBJ1-2	TRBV30
TGTGCCAGCAGCTTGGTTCCAGGGGGCACAGATACGCAGTATTTT	CASSLVPGGTDTQYF	NA	NA	TRBJ2-3	TRBV5-6
TGCAGCGTTGTTACTGGGAGTGATTCACCCCTCCACTTT	CSVVTGSDSPLHF	NA	NA	TRBJ1-6	TRBV29-1
TGTGCCTGGAGCTCGGACCGAAGCAATCAGCCCCAGCATTTT	CAWSSDRSNQPQHF	NA	NA	TRBJ1-5	TRBV30
TGCGCCAGCAGCTGGAGAGCGGGCACAAGCACAGATACGCAGTATTTT	CASSWRAGTSTDTQYF	NA	NA	TRBJ2-3	TRBV5-1
TGTGCCAGTAGTATAAGGGACAGGTCTTTCACCGGGGAGCTGTTTTTT	CASSIRDRSFTGELFF	once	TRBD1	TRBJ2-2	TRBV19
TGTGCCACCAGCAGAGGTGGAGAGACCCAGTACTTC	CATSRGGETQYF	NA	NA	TRBJ2-5	TRBV15
TGCAGCGCCGGGTGGGGTTCCCAAGAGACCCAGTACTTC	CSAGWGSQETQYF	once	NA	TRBJ2-5	TRBV29-1
TGTGCCTGGAGTGTAGTTTCCCCCCTCCACTTT	CAWSVVSPLHF	NA	NA	TRBJ1-6	TRBV30
TGCAGCGTTGTTGCCTCACTTTTGGTTGGCTCCTACGAGCAGTACTTC	CSVVASLLVGSYEQYF	once	NA	TRBJ2-7	TRBV29-1
TGTGCCAGCAAAGGGGGGAGCTCCTACAATGAGCAGTTCTTC	CASKGGSSYNEQFF	NA	NA	TRBJ2-1	TRBV5-6
TGCAGCGTGGCAGGAATCCAAGAGACCCAGTACTTC	CSVAGIQETQYF	NA	NA	TRBJ2-5	TRBV29-1
TGCAGCGTCCTAGATCTGATGAACACCGGGGAGCTGTTTTTT	CSVLDLMNTGELFF	NA	NA	TRBJ2-2	TRBV29-1
TGTGCCAGCAGCCCCACAGGGGAAGAGACCCAGTACTTC	CASSPTGEETQYF	NA	TRBD1	TRBJ2-5	TRBV9
TGTGCCAGCTCACGTGAGGGCACTGAAGCTTTCTTT	CASSREGTEAFF	NA	NA	TRBJ1-1	TRBV18
TGTGCTAGTGGTCCGTACGACAGGGGGAGCACAGATACGCAGTATTTT	CASGPYDRGSTDTQYF	NA	TRBD1	TRBJ2-3	TRBV12-5
TGCGCCAGCAGCTCCCCCGGGACAGGTCCAGAGACCCAGTACTTC	CASSSPGTGPETQYF	NA	TRBD1	TRBJ2-5	TRBV5-1
TGTGCCAGCAGTGCGGGACCCTATAATTCACCCCTCCACTTT	CASSAGPYNSPLHF	NA	NA	TRBJ1-6	TRBV6-5
TGCGCCAGCAGCTCGACTGCCGGACAGGCAAATTCACCCCTCCACTTT	CASSSTAGQANSPLHF	NA	TRBD1	TRBJ1-6	TRBV5-1
TGCAGCGGTGCGAGCGGGGGCTCCTACGAGCAGTACTTC	CSGASGGSYEQYF	NA	TRBD2	TRBJ2-7	TRBV29-1
TGTGCCAGCAGCCACCCCGGGGCTAGGGCAGAGACCCAGTACTTC	CASSHPGARAETQYF	NA	NA	TRBJ2-5	TRBV11-2
TGTGCCAGCAGTGAACAGGGCGGGGGATCACCCCTCCACTTT	CASSEQGGGSPLHF	NA	NA	TRBJ1-6	TRBV2
TGTGCCAGCAGCCATGGGGGACCCCAGCATTTT	CASSHGGPQHF	NA	NA	TRBJ1-5	TRBV7-2
TGCAGCGTTACAGGGGCGAACACCGGGGAGCTGTTTTTT	CSVTGANTGELFF	NA	TRBD1	TRBJ2-2	TRBV29-1
TGTGCCAGCAGCGTATCCGGGACTAGCTATGGCTACACCTTC	CASSVSGTSYGYTF	NA	NA	TRBJ1-2	TRBV9
TGCAGCGGGGGTGACAGAGGTTTTGGCTACACCTTC	CSGGDRGFGYTF	NA	NA	TRBJ1-2	TRBV29-1
TGTGCCATCAGTGAAAACAGAAACAGCTCTGGAAACACCATATATTTT	CAISENRNSSGNTIYF	NA	NA	TRBJ1-3	TRBV10-3
TGTGCCAGCTCACCACTTCGAACCCAAGAGACCCAGTACTTC	CASSPLRTQETQYF	NA	NA	TRBJ2-5	TRBV18
TGTGCCTGGAGAGGGGACAGAGGCGGGTCACCCCTCCACTTT	CAWRGDRGGSPLHF	NA	TRBD1	TRBJ1-6	TRBV30
TGTGCCATCAGTGAGTGGAATGAGCAGTTCTTC	CAISEWNEQFF	NA	NA	TRBJ2-1	TRBV10-3
TGTGCCAGTAGTAAGGCAGCCACCTACAATGAGCAGTTCTTC	CASSKAATYNEQFF	NA	NA	TRBJ2-1	TRBV19
TGTGCCAGCAGCTTGGACAGATTCATATATGGCTACACCTTC	CASSLDRFIYGYTF	NA	NA	TRBJ1-2	TRBV5-6
TGTGCCAGCAGCTTCCGGGCCGGGGGCTCAGATACGCAGTATTTT	CASSFRAGGSDTQYF	few	NA	TRBJ2-3	TRBV9
TGTGCCAGCAGTAAGGGACTCTACAATGAGCAGTTCTTC	CASSKGLYNEQFF	NA	NA	TRBJ2-1	TRBV6-6
TGTGCCAGCAGTTTTCGGGGGGAGGAGCAGTTCTTC	CASSFRGEEQFF	NA	TRBD2	TRBJ2-1	TRBV7-6
TGTGCCAGCCCTGGTGTCGGGGCGCACTTC	CASPGVGAHF	NA	NA	TRBJ2-7	TRBV5-4
TGCAGCGTTGAAGCAGGGGATGGCTACACCTTC	CSVEAGDGYTF	NA	NA	TRBJ1-2	TRBV29-1
TGCGCCAGCAGCTACGAACAGGGCCAAGAGACCCAGTACTTC	CASSYEQGQETQYF	few	NA	TRBJ2-5	TRBV5-1
TGTGCCATCAGCCCTAGCGGGGGGGCCCTAGAGACCCAGTACTTC	CAISPSGGALETQYF	NA	TRBD2	TRBJ2-5	TRBV10-3
TGTGCCAGCAGCTTAGGAAGGGCACCCTCCCGCGCGAACACCGGGGAGCTGTTTTTT	CASSLGRAPSRANTGELFF	NA	NA	TRBJ2-2	TRBV7-9
TGTGCCAGCAGCTTGATGAGACAAAGCACAGATACGCAGTATTTT	CASSLMRQSTDTQYF	few	NA	TRBJ2-3	TRBV5-6
TGTGCCATCAGTGACAGGGTCTGGGACGAGCAGTACTTC	CAISDRVWDEQYF	once	NA	TRBJ2-7	TRBV10-3
TGTGCCAGCAGCCAAGGGGTAGGGAACCAAGAGACCCAGTACTTC	CASSQGVGNQETQYF	NA	NA	TRBJ2-5	TRBV4-2
TGTGCCAGTAATAGGGGAGACACAGATACGCAGTATTTT	CASNRGDTDTQYF	NA	NA	TRBJ2-3	TRBV19